This T cell receptor beta chain was recovered during a study of CD8+CD57+ T cells in acquired aplastic anemia. As for the study in general: The DNA of sorted CD4+ and CD8+ cells averaged 3.2 ug. About 11 million reads, on average, were obtained for CD4+ cells from healthy donors.

The TCR beta profiling, which covered VDJ combination and CDR3 sequence, was carried out using genomic DNA as the template. One entry per CDR3 protein results from TCRdb running MiXCR on the reads. The sample has about 180,000 distinct CDR3 sequences, 40% to 55% seen once. Trimming shortened V by 0 bases and J by 3 bases, and 9 bases separated the two germline ends. The CDR3 extends over 15 amino acids. Germline V gene lookup returns CDR1 MNHEY and CDR2 SMNVEV (reference sequence). Overall study findings and caveats: Roughly 30 CD8+ CDR3 sequences occurred in both the patients and the controls.

This clonotype has just a few counts. Its antigen is as yet unknown. This chain links TRBV27 with TRBJ1-5, with D tentatively TRBD1 (6 bases). This sequence originates from a human donor in good health. Specimen: sorted CD4+, CD8+, or CD8+CD57+ T cells (not recorded which) from PBMCs. The CDR3 sequence is CASSLSGTLNQPQHF. The CDR3, as DNA: TGTGCCAGCAGTTTATCTGGGACACTCAATCAGCCCCAGCATTTT.